The rows below give T cell receptor beta chains drawn from one sample of a study of shared clonotypes between healthy human individuals. Profiling relied on immunoSEQ multiplex PCR, and the TCRdb table lists in-frame clones only, not all of them. The sample consists of under 650,000 clones, almost 97% of them appearing once. The sample taken for sequencing was naive CD4+ T cells sorted from blood. The receptor source for this set is a woman aged 25 to 39 in good health. CDR3s include the opening cysteine and the closing phenylalanine or tryptophan. D genes are given only for firm matches. The size entry is marked missing in some rows and otherwise reads once, few, many or a size class.

size: once
V: TRBV28
D: NA
J: TRBJ2-2
CDR3: CASREGAGELFF
DNA: TGTGCCAGCCGAGAGGGGGCCGGGGAGCTGTTTTTT

size: NA
V: TRBV19
D: NA
J: TRBJ2-2
CDR3: CASTRLETRTGELFF
DNA: TGTGCCAGTACCAGACTAGAAACAAGGACCGGGGAGCTGTTTTTT

size: NA
V: TRBV18
D: NA
J: TRBJ1-2
CDR3: CASSPPRAPANYGYTF
DNA: TGTGCCAGCTCACCACCGCGTGCGCCGGCTAACTATGGCTACACCTTC

size: NA
V: TRBV10-3
D: TRBD2
J: TRBJ2-5
CDR3: CAISRLAEETQYF
DNA: TGTGCCATCAGTAGACTAGCGGAAGAGACCCAGTACTTC

size: NA
V: TRBV7-8
D: NA
J: TRBJ2-7
CDR3: CASSGAGYEQYF
DNA: TGTGCCAGCAGCGGAGCCGGATACGAGCAGTACTTC

size: NA
V: TRBV25-1
D: NA
J: TRBJ2-1
CDR3: CASSESFPHEQFF
DNA: TGTGCCAGCAGTGAATCCTTCCCACATGAGCAGTTCTTC

size: NA
V: TRBV27
D: TRBD1
J: TRBJ2-7
CDR3: CASSRARTGDYEQYF
DNA: TGTGCCAGCAGTCGCGCCCGGACAGGGGACTACGAGCAGTACTTC

size: NA
V: TRBV5-1
D: NA
J: TRBJ2-7
CDR3: CASSLAGQAEQYF
DNA: TGCGCCAGCAGCTTGGCGGGACAAGCCGAGCAGTACTTC

size: once
V: TRBV5-1
D: NA
J: TRBJ1-1
CDR3: CASSISGVQTEAFF
DNA: TGCGCCAGCAGCATTTCGGGGGTTCAGACTGAAGCTTTCTTT

size: NA
V: TRBV6-1
D: TRBD2
J: TRBJ2-1
CDR3: CASSDQREGRHEQFF
DNA: TGTGCCAGCAGTGATCAGCGGGAGGGCCGTCATGAGCAGTTCTTC

size: NA
V: TRBV2
D: NA
J: TRBJ2-5
CDR3: CASSDRTLRGETQYF
DNA: TGTGCCAGCAGTGACAGGACCCTACGGGGGGAGACCCAGTACTTC

size: NA
V: TRBV4-1
D: NA
J: TRBJ2-7
CDR3: CASSQDSLGEFEQYF
DNA: TGCGCCAGCAGCCAAGATAGCCTGGGGGAGTTCGAGCAGTACTTC

size: NA
V: TRBV28
D: NA
J: TRBJ1-1
CDR3: CASSILDGSGNTEAFF
DNA: TGTGCCAGCAGTATTCTGGATGGGAGTGGGAACACTGAAGCTTTCTTT

size: NA
V: TRBV6-1
D: TRBD1
J: TRBJ1-5
CDR3: CASKVGTGGQPQHF
DNA: TGTGCCAGCAAGGTGGGGACAGGGGGACAGCCCCAGCATTTT

size: NA
V: TRBV11-3
D: NA
J: TRBJ2-1
CDR3: CASSLDPGPFVQFF
DNA: TGTGCCAGCAGCTTAGATCCAGGACCGTTTGTGCAGTTCTTC

size: NA
V: TRBV7-9
D: NA
J: TRBJ2-7
CDR3: CASSLQLALDEQYF
DNA: TGTGCCAGCAGCTTACAACTAGCCCTAGACGAGCAGTACTTC

size: NA
V: TRBV19
D: NA
J: TRBJ2-2
CDR3: CASSILGRTNSNTGELFF
DNA: TGTGCCAGTAGTATTTTGGGACGGACGAACTCGAACACCGGGGAGCTGTTTTTT

size: NA
V: TRBV7-9
D: NA
J: TRBJ2-7
CDR3: CASSPRSQAGAYEQYF
DNA: TGTGCCAGCAGCCCTAGGTCACAGGCTGGGGCCTACGAGCAGTACTTC

size: NA
V: TRBV2
D: NA
J: TRBJ2-7
CDR3: CASSGQLTSSYEQYF
DNA: TGTGCCAGCAGTGGACAGCTTACGAGCTCCTACGAGCAGTACTTC

size: NA
V: TRBV9
D: NA
J: TRBJ2-1
CDR3: CASSGSPNNEQFF
DNA: TGTGCCAGCAGCGGGAGTCCCAACAATGAGCAGTTCTTC

size: NA
V: TRBV27
D: NA
J: TRBJ2-1
CDR3: CATFRIPRGNEQFF
DNA: TGTGCCACCTTCCGGATACCTCGGGGGAATGAGCAGTTCTTC

size: NA
V: TRBV27
D: NA
J: TRBJ2-5
CDR3: CASSYGQETQYF
DNA: TGTGCCAGCAGTTACGGCCAAGAGACCCAGTACTTC

size: NA
V: TRBV11-3
D: TRBD1
J: TRBJ1-5
CDR3: CASSFRLPRGGRQPQHF
DNA: TGTGCCAGCAGCTTTCGCCTCCCCAGGGGGGGGCGTCAGCCCCAGCATTTT

size: once
V: TRBV10-2
D: NA
J: TRBJ2-7
CDR3: CASSQSSYEQYF
DNA: TGCGCCAGCAGTCAGAGCTCCTACGAGCAGTACTTC

size: NA
V: TRBV5-4
D: NA
J: TRBJ2-1
CDR3: CASSLDGGTRPNEQFF
DNA: TGTGCCAGCAGCTTGGACGGGGGAACGAGGCCCAATGAGCAGTTCTTC

size: NA
V: TRBV7-9
D: NA
J: TRBJ2-5
CDR3: CASSLNGGREQYF
DNA: TGTGCCAGCAGCTTGAACGGGGGCAGGGAGCAGTACTTC

size: NA
V: TRBV7-9
D: TRBD1
J: TRBJ1-5
CDR3: CASSRGTGGYQPQHF
DNA: TGTGCCAGCAGCCGCGGCACAGGGGGATATCAGCCCCAGCATTTT

size: NA
V: TRBV10-3
D: NA
J: TRBJ2-2
CDR3: CAISVEGDAGELFF
DNA: TGTGCCATCAGTGTTGAGGGAGACGCCGGGGAGCTGTTTTTT

size: NA
V: TRBV7-3
D: TRBD2
J: TRBJ2-1
CDR3: CASSPNSGNNYNEQFF
DNA: TGTGCCAGCAGCCCAAACAGCGGGAACAACTACAATGAGCAGTTCTTC

size: once
V: TRBV20-1
D: TRBD1
J: TRBJ2-7
CDR3: CSAWGQLEQYF
DNA: TGCAGTGCGTGGGGACAGCTCGAGCAGTACTTC

size: NA
V: TRBV19
D: NA
J: TRBJ2-7
CDR3: CASSIDQGMTYEQYF
DNA: TGTGCCAGTAGTATAGATCAGGGGATGACCTACGAGCAGTACTTC

size: NA
V: TRBV19
D: NA
J: TRBJ1-2
CDR3: CASSIDQGTWGYTF
DNA: TGTGCCAGTAGTATCGACCAGGGTACCTGGGGCTACACCTTC

size: NA
V: TRBV28
D: NA
J: TRBJ2-7
CDR3: CASSFDSLPATELYF
DNA: TGTGCCAGCAGTTTCGACAGTCTCCCTGCGACCGAGTTGTACTTC

size: NA
V: TRBV11-2
D: NA
J: TRBJ2-1
CDR3: CASSSTQGSNEQFF
DNA: TGTGCCAGCAGCTCAACCCAGGGGAGCAATGAGCAGTTCTTC

size: NA
V: TRBV27
D: NA
J: TRBJ1-3
CDR3: CASSEKGVAGNTIYF
DNA: TGTGCCAGCAGTGAAAAAGGGGTTGCTGGAAACACCATATATTTT

size: NA
V: TRBV7-9
D: NA
J: TRBJ2-1
CDR3: CASSLAETGFTGEQFF
DNA: TGTGCCAGCAGCTTAGCGGAGACAGGTTTCACGGGTGAGCAGTTCTTC

size: NA
V: TRBV5-6
D: NA
J: TRBJ2-6
CDR3: CASSLVPGDSGANVLTF
DNA: TGTGCCAGCAGCTTGGTTCCAGGCGACTCTGGGGCCAACGTCCTGACTTTC

size: NA
V: TRBV9
D: NA
J: TRBJ2-5
CDR3: CASSVGPEGRETQYF
DNA: TGTGCCAGCAGCGTAGGGCCGGAGGGCCGTGAGACCCAGTACTTC

size: NA
V: TRBV28
D: NA
J: TRBJ2-1
CDR3: CASRRGPTTDEQFF
DNA: TGTGCCAGCAGACGGGGTCCCACAACCGATGAGCAGTTCTTC

size: NA
V: TRBV6-6
D: NA
J: TRBJ2-2
CDR3: CASSYRRTDTGELFF
DNA: TGTGCCAGCAGTTATAGGAGAACGGACACCGGGGAGCTGTTTTTT

size: NA
V: TRBV28
D: NA
J: TRBJ1-1
CDR3: CASSLRLVEAFF
DNA: TGTGCCAGCAGTTTAAGATTAGTAGAAGCTTTCTTT

size: once
V: TRBV5-4
D: TRBD1
J: TRBJ2-7
CDR3: CASRVQGSSYEQYF
DNA: TGTGCCAGCAGAGTACAGGGGTCGTCCTACGAGCAGTACTTC

size: NA
V: TRBV19
D: NA
J: TRBJ2-7
CDR3: CASSIRTGLYEQYF
DNA: TGTGCCAGTAGTATTCGGACGGGACTCTACGAGCAGTACTTC

size: once
V: TRBV6-1
D: TRBD1
J: TRBJ1-3
CDR3: CASTLTGAGNTIYF
DNA: TGTGCCAGCACCCTGACAGGGGCTGGAAACACCATATATTTT

size: NA
V: TRBV10-3
D: TRBD2
J: TRBJ2-5
CDR3: CAISGKREDQETQYF
DNA: TGTGCCATCAGTGGAAAGCGGGAGGACCAAGAGACCCAGTACTTC

size: NA
V: TRBV29-1
D: NA
J: TRBJ2-6
CDR3: CSVEGLGAPANVLTF
DNA: TGCAGCGTTGAAGGATTAGGGGCCCCGGCCAACGTCCTGACTTTC

size: few
V: TRBV10-1
D: NA
J: TRBJ1-1
CDR3: CASSDFLGTEAFF
DNA: TGCGCCAGCAGTGACTTCCTTGGGACTGAAGCTTTCTTT

size: NA
V: TRBV19
D: NA
J: TRBJ1-1
CDR3: CASGQRNTEAFF
DNA: TGTGCCAGTGGACAAAGGAACACTGAAGCTTTCTTT

size: NA
V: TRBV19
D: TRBD1
J: TRBJ1-2
CDR3: CASSMRQGGNYGYTF
DNA: TGTGCCAGTAGTATGAGGCAGGGGGGTAACTATGGCTACACCTTC